The source of this T cell receptor (beta chain) is a study of T-cell memory formation after mild COVID-19. Study overall: TCR clusters mostly belonged to single donors. Overall study results and limits: A subset of responding clones appeared in pre-infection memory, suggesting cross-reactive memory joined. Whereas later expanders leaned CD4+, clones contracting day 15 to 85 showed a balanced CD4/CD8 makeup. CD4+ contracting clones lay mainly in CM and EM, CD8+ ones in EMRA.

CDR1 ENHRY and CDR2 SYGVKD come from the germline V gene. The CDR3 contains 14 residues. V was pared by 4 bases and J by 1 base, with 3 bases of the junction left unmatched. This clonotype was counted only a few times. The antigen is unknown. Each CDR3 protein is one row after TCRdb ran MiXCR on the 5' RACE reads. There are fewer than 50,000 distinct CDR3 sequences in the sample; 12% occur only once, and almost 25% lies in the top ten. This TCR derives from a man younger than 30 who had mild COVID-19 (a few samples of this study predate the infection). Cell type and time point are not known. The rearrangement joins TRBV10-3 to TRBJ2-5, with TRBD1 matching 7 bases. Source material: PBMCs or a T cell subset sorted from them (not recorded which). CDR3 DNA: TGTGCCATCAGTGGAGGGACAGCCCAAGAGACCCAGTACTTC. Protein sequence: CAISGGTAQETQYF.